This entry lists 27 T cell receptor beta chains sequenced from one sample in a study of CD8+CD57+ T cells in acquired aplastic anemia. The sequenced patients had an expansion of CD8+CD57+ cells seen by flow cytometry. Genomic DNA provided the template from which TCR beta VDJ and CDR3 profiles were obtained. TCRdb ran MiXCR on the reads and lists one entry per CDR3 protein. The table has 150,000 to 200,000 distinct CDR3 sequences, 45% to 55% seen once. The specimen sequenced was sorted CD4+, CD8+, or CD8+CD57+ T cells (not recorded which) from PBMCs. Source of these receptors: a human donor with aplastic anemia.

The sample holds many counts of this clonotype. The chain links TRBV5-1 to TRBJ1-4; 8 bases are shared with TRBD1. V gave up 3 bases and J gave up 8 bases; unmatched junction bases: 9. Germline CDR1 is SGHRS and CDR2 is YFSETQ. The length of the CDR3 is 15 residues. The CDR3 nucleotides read TGCGCCAGCAGCTCCTGGGACAGGAAGGACGAAAAACTGTTTTTT. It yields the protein CASSSWDRKDEKLFF.

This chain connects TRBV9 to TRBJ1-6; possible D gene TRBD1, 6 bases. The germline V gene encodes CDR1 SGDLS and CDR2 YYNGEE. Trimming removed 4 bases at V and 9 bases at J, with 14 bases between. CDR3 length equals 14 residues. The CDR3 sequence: CASSLGAPGSPLHF. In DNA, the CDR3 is TGTGCCAGCAGCCTGGGGGCGCCCGGTTCACCCCTCCACTTT. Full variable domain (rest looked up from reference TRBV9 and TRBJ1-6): DSGVTQTPKHLITATGQRVTLRCSPRSGDLSVYWYQQSLDQGLQFLIQYYNGEERAKGNILERFSAQQFPDLHSELNLSSLELGDSALYFCASSLGAPGSPLHFGNGTRLTVT.

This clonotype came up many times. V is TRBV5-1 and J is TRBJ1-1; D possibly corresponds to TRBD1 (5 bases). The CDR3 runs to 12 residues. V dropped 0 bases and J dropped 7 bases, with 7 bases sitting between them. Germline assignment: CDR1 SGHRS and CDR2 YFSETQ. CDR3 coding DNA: TGCGCCAGCAGCTTGGTAAGGGGTGAAGCTTTCTTT. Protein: CASSLVRGEAFF. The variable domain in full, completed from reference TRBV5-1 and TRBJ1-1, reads KAGVTQTPRYLIKTRGQQVTLSCSPISGHRSVSWYQQTPGQGLQFLFEYFSETQRNKGNFPGRFSGRQFSNSRSEMNVSTLELGDSALYLCASSLVRGEAFFGQGTRLTVV.

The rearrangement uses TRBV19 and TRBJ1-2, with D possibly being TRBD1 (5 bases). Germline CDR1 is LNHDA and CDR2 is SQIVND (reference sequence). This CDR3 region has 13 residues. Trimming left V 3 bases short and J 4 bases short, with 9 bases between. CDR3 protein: CASSIGTGYGYTF. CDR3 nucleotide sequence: TGTGCCAGTAGTATTGGGACGGGCTATGGCTACACCTTC.

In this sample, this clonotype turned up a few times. The CDR3 loop reads CASSLGDGGSGNTIYF. The CDR3 DNA sequence: TGCGCCAGCAGCTTGGGGGACGGCGGCTCTGGAAACACCATATATTTT. V and J are TRBV5-1 and TRBJ1-3; D is perhaps TRBD1 (5 bases). CDR3 length: 16 residues. The V and J ends lost 0 bases and 0 bases respectively, with 10 bases between them. From germline, CDR1 is SGHRS and CDR2 YFSETQ.

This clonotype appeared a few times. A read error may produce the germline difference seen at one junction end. Here the CDR3 DNA reads TGTGCCAGCATGATGGTTAGCGTAGGGATACTCTTC. The encoded protein is CASMMVSVGILF. The J gene is TRBJ1-2, the V gene TRBV2; D uncertain. The CDR3 loop spans 12 amino acids. CDR1 is SNHLY and CDR2 is FYNNEI in the germline V gene. Using reference TRBV2 and TRBJ1-2 for the parts outside the CDR3, the full variable domain is EPEVTQTPSHQVTQMGQEVILRCVPISNHLYFYWYRQILGQKVEFLVSFYNNEISEKSEIFDDQFSVERPDGSNFTLKIRSTKLEDSAMYFCASMMVSVGILFGSGTRLTVV.

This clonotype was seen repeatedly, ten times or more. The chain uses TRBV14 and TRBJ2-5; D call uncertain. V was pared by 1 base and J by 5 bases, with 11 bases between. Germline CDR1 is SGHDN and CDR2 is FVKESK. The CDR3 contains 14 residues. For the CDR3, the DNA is TGTGCCAGCAGCCAAGTCAGTCTCCGCGAGACCCAGTACTTC. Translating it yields CASSQVSLRETQYF.

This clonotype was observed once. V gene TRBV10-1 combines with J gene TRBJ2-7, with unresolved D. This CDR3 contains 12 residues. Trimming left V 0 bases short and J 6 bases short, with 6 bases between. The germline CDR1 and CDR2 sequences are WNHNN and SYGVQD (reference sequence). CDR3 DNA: TGCGCCAGCAGTGAGTCATCTAGCGAGCAGTACTTC. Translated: CASSESSSEQYF.

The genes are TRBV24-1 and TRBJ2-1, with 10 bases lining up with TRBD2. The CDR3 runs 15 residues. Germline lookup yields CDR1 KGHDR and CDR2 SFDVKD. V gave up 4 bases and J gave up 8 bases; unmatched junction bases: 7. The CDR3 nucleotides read TGTGCCACCAGTGAGTGGGCTAGCGGGAGAGATGAGCAGTTCTTC. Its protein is CATSEWASGRDEQFF.

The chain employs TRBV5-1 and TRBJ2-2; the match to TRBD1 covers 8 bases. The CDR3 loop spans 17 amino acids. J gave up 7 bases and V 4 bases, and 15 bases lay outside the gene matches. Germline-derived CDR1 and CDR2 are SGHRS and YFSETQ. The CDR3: CASSHEPGQVAGGELFF. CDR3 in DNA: TGCGCCAGCAGCCACGAGCCGGGACAGGTGGCAGGCGGGGAGCTGTTTTTT.

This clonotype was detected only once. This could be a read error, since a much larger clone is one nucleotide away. Written as DNA, the CDR3 is TGTGCTAGTGCTTCAGGATTGGCGGCTTTCTTT. Amino acid sequence: CASASGLAAFF. The chain is built from TRBV12-5 and TRBJ1-1; D is unclear. Deletions cut 7 bases from V and 11 bases from J, with 14 bases between. CDR3 size: 11 residues. The germline gives CDR1 LGHNT, CDR2 FRNRAP.

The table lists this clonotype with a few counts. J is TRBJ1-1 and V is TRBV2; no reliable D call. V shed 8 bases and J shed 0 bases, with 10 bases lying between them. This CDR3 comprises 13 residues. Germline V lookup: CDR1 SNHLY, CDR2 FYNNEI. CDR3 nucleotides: TGTGCCAGCTCACTCGAACTGAACACTGAAGCTTTCTTT. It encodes CASSLELNTEAFF. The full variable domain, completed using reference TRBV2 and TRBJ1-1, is EPEVTQTPSHQVTQMGQEVILRCVPISNHLYFYWYRQILGQKVEFLVSFYNNEISEKSEIFDDQFSVERPDGSNFTLKIRSTKLEDSAMYFCASSLELNTEAFFGQGTRLTVV.

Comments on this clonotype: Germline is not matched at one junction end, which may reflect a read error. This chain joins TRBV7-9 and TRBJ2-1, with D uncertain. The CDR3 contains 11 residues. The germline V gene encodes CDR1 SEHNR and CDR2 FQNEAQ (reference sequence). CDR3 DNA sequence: TGTGCCAGCAGCTTAGCCCCCTTCCCCATCTTC. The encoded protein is CASSLAPFPIF.

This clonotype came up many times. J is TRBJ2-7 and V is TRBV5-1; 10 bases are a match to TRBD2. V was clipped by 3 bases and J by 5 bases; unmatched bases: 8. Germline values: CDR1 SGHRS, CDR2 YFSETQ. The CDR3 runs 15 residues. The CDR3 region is CASSYTSGTSDEQYF. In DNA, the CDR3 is TGCGCCAGCAGCTACACCTCCGGGACTAGCGACGAGCAGTACTTC.

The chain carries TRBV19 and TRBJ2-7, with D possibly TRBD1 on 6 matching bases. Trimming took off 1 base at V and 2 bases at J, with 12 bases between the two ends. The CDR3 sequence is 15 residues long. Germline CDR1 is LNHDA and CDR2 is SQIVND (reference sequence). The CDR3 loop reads CASSIGTVRPYEQYF. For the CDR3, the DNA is TGTGCCAGTAGTATAGGGACAGTACGCCCCTACGAGCAGTACTTC.

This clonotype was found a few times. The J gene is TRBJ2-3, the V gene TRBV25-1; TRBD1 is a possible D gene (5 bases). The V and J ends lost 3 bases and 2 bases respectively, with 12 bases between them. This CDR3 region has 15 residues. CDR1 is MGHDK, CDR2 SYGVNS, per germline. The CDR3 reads CASSDRAGNTDTQYF. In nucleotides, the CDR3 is TGTGCCAGCAGTGATAGGGCAGGGAACACAGATACGCAGTATTTT.

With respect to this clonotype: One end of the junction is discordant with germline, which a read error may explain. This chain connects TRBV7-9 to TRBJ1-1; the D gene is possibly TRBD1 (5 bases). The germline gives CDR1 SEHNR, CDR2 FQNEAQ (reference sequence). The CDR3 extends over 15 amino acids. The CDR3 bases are TGTGCCAGCAGCTTGGCAGGGACCTACACCACTGAAGCTTCCTTT. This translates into CASSLAGTYTTEASF.

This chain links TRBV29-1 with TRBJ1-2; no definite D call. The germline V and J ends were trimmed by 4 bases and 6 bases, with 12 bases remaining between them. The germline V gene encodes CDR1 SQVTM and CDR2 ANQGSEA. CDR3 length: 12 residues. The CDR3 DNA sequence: TGCAGCGTTGGACGGGTCCTCCATGGCTACACCTTC. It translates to CSVGRVLHGYTF. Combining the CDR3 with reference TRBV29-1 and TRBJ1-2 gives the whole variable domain SAVISQKPSRDICQRGTSLTIQCQVDSQVTMMFWYRQQPGQSLTLIATANQGSEATYESGFVIDKFPISRPNLTFSTLTVSNMSPEDSSIYLCSVGRVLHGYTFGSGTRLTVV.

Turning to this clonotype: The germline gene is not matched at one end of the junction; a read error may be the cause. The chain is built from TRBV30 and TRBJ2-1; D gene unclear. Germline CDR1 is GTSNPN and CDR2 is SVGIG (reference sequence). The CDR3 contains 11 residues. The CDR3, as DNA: TGTGCCTGGGAGTATTACAATGAGCAGTCCTTC. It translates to CAWEYYNEQSF.

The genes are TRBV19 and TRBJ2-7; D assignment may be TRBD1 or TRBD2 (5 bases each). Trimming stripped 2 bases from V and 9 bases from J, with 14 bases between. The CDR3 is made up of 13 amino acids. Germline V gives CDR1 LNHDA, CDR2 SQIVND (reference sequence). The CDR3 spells CASSIPGTQGQYF. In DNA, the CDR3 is TGTGCCAGTAGTATACCAGGGACCCAGGGGCAGTACTTC.

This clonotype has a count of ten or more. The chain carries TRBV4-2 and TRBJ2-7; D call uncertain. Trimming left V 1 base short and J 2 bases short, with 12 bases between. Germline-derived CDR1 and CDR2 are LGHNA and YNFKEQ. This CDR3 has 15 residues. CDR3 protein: CASSQAPWDTYEQYF. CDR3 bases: TGTGCCAGCAGCCAAGCCCCTTGGGATACCTACGAGCAGTACTTC.

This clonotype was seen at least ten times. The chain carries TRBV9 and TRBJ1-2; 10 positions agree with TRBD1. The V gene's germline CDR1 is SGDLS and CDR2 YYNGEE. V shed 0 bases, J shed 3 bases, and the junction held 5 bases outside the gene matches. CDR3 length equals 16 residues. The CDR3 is CASSVVGTGVDYGYTF. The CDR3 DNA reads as TGTGCCAGCAGCGTAGTGGGGACAGGGGTCGACTATGGCTACACCTTC.

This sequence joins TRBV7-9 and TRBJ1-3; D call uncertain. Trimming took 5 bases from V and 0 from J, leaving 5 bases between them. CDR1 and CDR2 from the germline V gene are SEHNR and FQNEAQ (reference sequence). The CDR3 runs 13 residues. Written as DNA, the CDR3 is TGTGCCAGCAGCCCCTACTCTGGAAACACCATATATTTT. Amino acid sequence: CASSPYSGNTIYF.

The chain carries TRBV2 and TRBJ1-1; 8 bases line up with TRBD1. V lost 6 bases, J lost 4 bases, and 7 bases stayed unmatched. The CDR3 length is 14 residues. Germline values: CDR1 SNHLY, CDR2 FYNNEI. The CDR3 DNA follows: TGTGCCAGCAGGACAGGGGATGTTAGCACTGAAGCTTTCTTT. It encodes CASRTGDVSTEAFF.

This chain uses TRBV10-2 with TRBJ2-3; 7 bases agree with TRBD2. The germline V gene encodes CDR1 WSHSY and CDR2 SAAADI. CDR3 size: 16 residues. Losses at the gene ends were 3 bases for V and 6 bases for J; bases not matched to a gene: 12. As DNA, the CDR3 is TGCGCCAGCAGTGACGGACTTGGGGGGGAGGAGGATACGCAGTATTTT. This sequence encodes CASSDGLGGEEDTQYF.

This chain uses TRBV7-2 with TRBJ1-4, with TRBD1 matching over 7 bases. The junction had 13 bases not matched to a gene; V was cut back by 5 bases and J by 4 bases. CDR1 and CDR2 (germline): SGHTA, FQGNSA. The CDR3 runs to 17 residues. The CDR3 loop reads CASSHRTAQGLNEKLFF. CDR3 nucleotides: TGTGCCAGCAGCCACCGAACGGCACAGGGGCTTAATGAAAAACTGTTTTTT.

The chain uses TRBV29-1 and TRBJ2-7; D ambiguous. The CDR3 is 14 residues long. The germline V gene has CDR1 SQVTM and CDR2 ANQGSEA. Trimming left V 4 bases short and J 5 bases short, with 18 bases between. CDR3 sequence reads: CSVVFGRILNEQYF. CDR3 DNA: TGCAGCGTTGTCTTTGGCCGGATTTTAAACGAGCAGTACTTC.